Presented here are 21 T cell receptor beta chains from one specimen sequenced in a study of T cell responses to AZD1222 COVID-19 vaccine. Sequencing was performed with immunoSEQ multiplex PCR; in TCRdb, only in-frame clones are kept and a portion is missing. The sample lists a few hundred thousand clones, approximately 93% occurring once. The input for sequencing was peripheral blood, taken on day 0 of AZD1222 vaccination. These receptors all come from an adult in good health.

The chain joins TRBV28 to TRBJ1-1, with 7 bases fitting TRBD1. Germline V CDR1 and CDR2: MDHEN, SYDVKM. This CDR3 comprises 12 residues. Trimming cost V 11 bases and J 1 base; bases outside gene matches: 4. The CDR3 sequence is CALQGPNTEAFF. As DNA, the CDR3 is TGTGCCCTACAGGGGCCGAACACTGAAGCTTTCTTT. Full variable domain (remainder filled in from reference TRBV28 and TRBJ1-1): DVKVTQSSRYLVKRTGEKVFLECVQDMDHENMFWYRQDPGLGLRLIYFSYDVKMKEKGDIPEGYSVSREKKERFSLILESASTNQTSMYLCALQGPNTEAFFGQGTRLTVV.

The genes are TRBV7-2 and TRBJ2-7; TRBD1 aligns across 9 bases. Germline V lookup: CDR1 SGHTA, CDR2 FQGNSA. With V trimmed by 3 bases and J by 0 bases, 3 bases remained unmatched. The CDR3 spans 15 residues. This CDR3 reads CASSFGQGPSYEQYF. The CDR3 nucleotides read TGTGCCAGCAGCTTTGGACAGGGGCCCTCCTACGAGCAGTACTTC.

V and J are TRBV7-8 and TRBJ2-1; the match to TRBD2 covers 16 bases. J gave up 9 bases and V 5 bases, and 7 bases lay outside the gene matches. Germline CDR1 SGHVS, CDR2 FQNEAQ. The CDR3 is 16 amino acids. The DNA of the CDR3 is TGTGCCAGCAGCCTAGGGACTAGCGGGAGGGTAACTGAGCAGTTCTTC. Protein: CASSLGTSGRVTEQFF.

The chain has TRBV28 and TRBJ1-2; maybe TRBD1 (5 bases). Per germline, CDR1 MDHEN and CDR2 SYDVKM. Trimming pared 5 bases from V and 5 bases from J, leaving 15 bases between. The CDR3 length is 14 residues. CDR3 DNA sequence: TGTGCCAGCAGTCCCGGGACGCTTTGGTATGGCTACACCTTC. Translation gives CASSPGTLWYGYTF.

The genes are TRBV15 and TRBJ1-5; perhaps TRBD1 as D (5 bases). The CDR3 is made up of 15 amino acids. With 1 base removed from V and 4 bases from J, the gap between germline ends came to 11 bases. Germline V gene sequence: CDR1 LNHNV, CDR2 YYDKDF (reference sequence). DNA of the CDR3: TGTGCCACCAGCAGAGCCCCAGGGAGGAATCAGCCCCAGCATTTT. Protein product: CATSRAPGRNQPQHF.

The V gene is TRBV19, the J gene TRBJ2-1, with a tentative D call TRBD2 (5 bases). CDR3 length: 14 amino acids. V was cut by 0 bases and J by 4 bases, with 7 bases left in between. From germline, CDR1 is LNHDA and CDR2 SQIVND (reference sequence). This chain's CDR3 is CASSIDRGYNEQFF. The DNA for the CDR3 is TGTGCCAGTAGTATAGATCGAGGGTACAATGAGCAGTTCTTC.

This clone was detected a few times. The V call is TRBV24-1, the J call TRBJ1-2; no definite D call. This CDR3 is built from 14 residues. V was trimmed by 0 bases and J by 2 bases, leaving 6 bases between them. The V gene's germline CDR1 is KGHDR and CDR2 SFDVKD. The CDR3 sequence: CATSDLGVNYGYTF. As DNA, the CDR3 is TGTGCCACCAGTGATTTGGGGGTAAACTATGGCTACACCTTC.

CDR3 sequence: CASSRGGLADTGELFF. DNA of the CDR3: TGTGCCAGTAGTAGGGGGGGACTAGCAGATACCGGGGAGCTGTTTTTT. The chain links TRBV11-2 to TRBJ2-2, with 9 bases aligning to TRBD2. The CDR3 totals 16 residues. Germline trimming cut 9 bases from V and 5 bases from J; bases unmatched to any gene: 13. Germline CDR1 reads SGHAT; CDR2 reads FQNNGV.

The gene calls are TRBV3-1 (or the pseudogene TRBV3-2) and TRBJ2-3, with 8 bases lining up with TRBD2. Germline loops: CDR1 LGHDT, CDR2 YNNKEL (reference sequence). The CDR3 covers 16 residues. Trimming removed 3 bases from V and 2 bases from J; junction bases left unmatched: 7. CDR3 in amino acids: CASSQRAGAPTDTQYF. Here the CDR3 DNA reads TGTGCCAGCAGCCAGAGAGCGGGGGCCCCCACAGATACGCAGTATTTT.

The chain is built from TRBV4-2 and TRBJ1-1; 10 bases map to TRBD1. In germline, CDR1 is LGHNA, CDR2 YNFKEQ. Trimming cost V 0 bases and J 3 bases; bases outside gene matches: 4. The CDR3 consists of 16 residues. This CDR3 reads CASSQDGTGADTEAFF. The CDR3 region has the DNA TGTGCCAGCAGCCAAGATGGGACAGGGGCGGACACTGAAGCTTTCTTT.

This chain connects TRBV7-2 to TRBJ1-4; tentative D call: TRBD1 (5 bases). Trimming pared 3 bases from V and 8 bases from J, leaving 19 bases between. The CDR3 covers 16 residues. Germline CDR1 is SGHTA and CDR2 is FQGNSA. CDR3 region: CASSLGGVRAGEKLFF. Here the CDR3 DNA reads TGTGCCAGCAGCTTGGGGGGAGTGCGGGCAGGGGAAAAACTGTTTTTT. Full variable domain (remainder filled in from reference TRBV7-2 and TRBJ1-4): GAGVSQSPSNKVTEKGKDVELRCDPISGHTALYWYRQSLGQGLEFLIYFQGNSAPDKSGLPSDRFSAERTGGSVSTLTIQRTQQEDSAVYLCASSLGGVRAGEKLFFGSGTQLSVL.

V is TRBV27 and J is TRBJ1-5, with a possible D match to TRBD1 (5 bases). CDR1 and CDR2 from the germline V gene are MNHEY and SMNVEV (reference sequence). This CDR3 comprises 14 residues. V shed 4 bases and J shed 9 bases, with 16 bases lying between them. Here the CDR3 reads CASSSNFGGGPQHF. In DNA, the CDR3 is TGTGCCAGCAGTTCAAATTTCGGGGGAGGGCCCCAGCATTTT.

The chain is built from TRBV27 and TRBJ1-2, with TRBD1 matching over 7 bases. Germline CDR1 MNHEY, CDR2 SMNVEV (reference sequence). The CDR3 extends over 14 amino acids. J lost 3 bases, V lost 8 bases, and 9 bases had no gene match. CDR3 residues: CASRRGGQHYGYTF. The DNA of the CDR3 is TGTGCCAGCCGGAGAGGGGGACAGCACTATGGCTACACCTTC.

This chain links TRBV9 with TRBJ2-1; 9 bases fit TRBD2. The CDR3 runs 19 residues. V lost 4 bases, J lost 6 bases, and 20 bases stayed unmatched. Germline V gene lookup returns CDR1 SGDLS and CDR2 YYNGEE. The CDR3 loop is CASSSRGAWRREGSNEQFF. The CDR3 DNA is TGTGCCAGCAGCTCCAGAGGGGCTTGGAGGCGGGAGGGCTCCAATGAGCAGTTCTTC.

The chain combines TRBV7-9 with TRBJ2-1; 8 bases match TRBD2. Germline V gene lookup returns CDR1 SEHNR and CDR2 FQNEAQ (reference sequence). The CDR3 covers 16 residues. V trimming: 4 bases; J trimming: 3 bases; junction bases outside the gene matches: 8. The CDR3 loop is CASSSIAGGDYNEQFF. Written as DNA, the CDR3 is TGTGCCAGCAGCTCTATTGCGGGGGGAGACTACAATGAGCAGTTCTTC.

This clone appeared a single time. This rearrangement joins TRBV19 to TRBJ1-1, with D possibly TRBD1 on 6 matching bases. There are 12 residues in the CDR3. Looked up from germline, CDR1 is LNHDA and CDR2 is SQIVND (reference sequence). Trimming took off 4 bases at V and 6 bases at J, with 9 bases between the two ends. CDR3: CASSKDRSEAFF. Here the CDR3 DNA reads TGTGCCAGTAGTAAAGACAGGTCTGAAGCTTTCTTT.

The V and J genes are TRBV7-2 and TRBJ2-7; 7 bases line up with TRBD2. This CDR3 is built from 16 residues. The J segment lost 6 bases and the V segment lost 2 bases, leaving 13 bases of the junction unmatched. CDR1 and CDR2 from the germline V gene are SGHTA and FQGNSA. The CDR3 reads CASSLTPRDYPREQYF. The CDR3 DNA reads TGTGCCAGCAGCTTAACCCCAAGGGACTACCCCCGCGAGCAGTACTTC.

This sequence joins TRBV12-3 or TRBV12-4 and TRBJ2-2; no firm D call. Trimming removed 2 bases at V and 6 bases at J, with 7 bases between. This CDR3 spans 13 amino acids. The CDR3 loop reads CASSLWDSGELFF. The CDR3 DNA reads TGTGCCAGCAGTTTATGGGATTCCGGGGAGCTGTTTTTT.

For this clone: The sample holds other DNA sequences that translate to the same CDR3. This chain links TRBV7-2 with TRBJ1-5; D is unresolved. V lost 3 bases to trimming and J lost 4 bases, with 7 bases between them. The germline V gene encodes CDR1 SGHTA and CDR2 FQGNSA. The CDR3 is 13 amino acids. Here the CDR3 DNA reads TGTGCCAGCAGCTTTTGGGGAAATCAGCCCCAGCATTTT. Translated, it gives CASSFWGNQPQHF.

This clone was observed a few times. CDR3 sequence: CASSFSGVDEQFF. CDR3 in DNA: TGTGCCAGCAGCTTCTCCGGGGTAGATGAGCAGTTCTTC. This chain joins TRBV5-8 and TRBJ2-1; tentative D call: TRBD2 (5 bases). CDR3 length: 13 residues. V gave up 2 bases and J gave up 8 bases, with 11 bases separating them. In germline, CDR1 is SGHTS, CDR2 YDEGEE.

This chain uses TRBV2 with TRBJ1-2, with TRBD1 as a possible D gene (6 bases). This CDR3 has 14 amino acids. V was trimmed by 5 bases and J by 2 bases, leaving 12 bases between them. Germline V gene lookup returns CDR1 SNHLY and CDR2 FYNNEI. The CDR3 nucleotides are TGTGCCAGCAGTACACAGGGTATCAACTATGGCTACACCTTC. Protein sequence: CASSTQGINYGYTF.